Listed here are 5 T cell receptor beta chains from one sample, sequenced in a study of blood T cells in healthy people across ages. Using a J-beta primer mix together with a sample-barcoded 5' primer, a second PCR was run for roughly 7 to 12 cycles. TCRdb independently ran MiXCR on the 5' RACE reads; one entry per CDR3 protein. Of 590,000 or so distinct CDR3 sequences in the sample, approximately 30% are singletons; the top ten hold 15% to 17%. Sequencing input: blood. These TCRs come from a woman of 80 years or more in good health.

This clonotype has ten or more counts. This CDR3 reads CASRAGGEETQYF. The CDR3 DNA reads TGTGCCAGCCGGGCAGGGGGCGAAGAGACCCAGTACTTC. The chain is built from TRBV6-5 and TRBJ2-5; 8 bases line up with TRBD1. The junction had 5 bases not matched to a gene; V was cut back by 8 bases and J by 3 bases. Germline V gene sequence: CDR1 MNHEY, CDR2 SVGAGI. The CDR3 consists of 13 residues.

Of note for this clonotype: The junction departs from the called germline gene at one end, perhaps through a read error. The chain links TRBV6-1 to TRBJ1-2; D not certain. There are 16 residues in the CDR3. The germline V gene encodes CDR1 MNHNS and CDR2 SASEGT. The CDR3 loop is CASGEALLIRNYGYTF. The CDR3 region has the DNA TGTGCCAGCGGTGAAGCGCTTCTCATCCGAAACTATGGCTACACCTTC.

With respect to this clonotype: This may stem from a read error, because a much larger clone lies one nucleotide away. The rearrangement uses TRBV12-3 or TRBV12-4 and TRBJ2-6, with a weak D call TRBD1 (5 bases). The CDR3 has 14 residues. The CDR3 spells CASRSGSGASVLTF. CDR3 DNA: TGTGCCAGCCGTTCAGGCTCTGGGGCCAGCGTCCTGACTTTC.

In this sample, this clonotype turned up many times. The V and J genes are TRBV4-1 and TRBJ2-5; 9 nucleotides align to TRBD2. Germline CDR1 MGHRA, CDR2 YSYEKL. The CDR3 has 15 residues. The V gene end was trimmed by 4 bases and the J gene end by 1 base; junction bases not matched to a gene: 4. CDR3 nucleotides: TGCGCCAGCAGCCGAGCGGGGGGTAGCCAAGAGACCCAGTACTTC. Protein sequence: CASSRAGGSQETQYF.

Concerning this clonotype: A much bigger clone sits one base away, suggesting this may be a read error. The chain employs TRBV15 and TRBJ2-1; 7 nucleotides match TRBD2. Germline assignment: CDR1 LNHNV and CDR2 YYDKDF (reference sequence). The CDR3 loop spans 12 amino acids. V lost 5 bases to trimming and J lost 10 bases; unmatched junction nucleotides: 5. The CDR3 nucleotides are TGTGCCACCAGCCGGAGCGGGGTGGAGCAGTTCTTC. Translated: CATSRSGVEQFF.